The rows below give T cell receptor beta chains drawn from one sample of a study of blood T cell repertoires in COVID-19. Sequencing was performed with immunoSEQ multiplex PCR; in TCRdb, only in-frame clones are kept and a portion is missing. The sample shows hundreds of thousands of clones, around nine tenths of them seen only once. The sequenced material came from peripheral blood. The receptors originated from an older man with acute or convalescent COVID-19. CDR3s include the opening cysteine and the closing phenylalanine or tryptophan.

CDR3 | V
CASSNGQGHEQYF | TRBV5-1
CATVTAGLYRGTQYF | TRBV28
CASSASTGPANYGYTF | TRBV9
CASGRVGTGGAGANVLTF | TRBV21-1
CASSFTYSSYEQYF | TRBV7-8
CASSLIGGTSTDTQYF | TRBV7-3
CASSIRDRGGVGNEQFF | TRBV19
CAISVGRERNTIYF | TRBV10-3
CASSSWEGFYNEQFF | TRBV6-5
CASTGQFGNQPQHF | TRBV19
CASSRPGQYNSPLHF | TRBV6-5
CASSPGGSGSHEQYF | TRBV7-9
CSASRRGVYNEQFF | TRBV20-1
CASSAGGGSVTQYF | TRBV9
CASSLRTGYQPQHF | TRBV27
CASSPLPGRHEQYF | TRBV18
CASSQEGGTGLPYGYTF | TRBV3-1/TRBV3-2
CASSYSRTVANYGYTF | TRBV6-5
CASSIRGGMGFQETQYF | TRBV19
CASSPWTGMNTEAFF | TRBV7-2
CASSVDSGYQPQHF | TRBV9
CASSLTGQGSNQPQHF | TRBV11-2
CASSVLSLFAPRSTDTQYF | TRBV5-5
CASSPQAYYNSPLHF | TRBV7-2
CASSLIPGRQNEKLFF | TRBV7-8
CASSYSTGTYNEQFF | TRBV6-2/TRBV6-3
CASSPLNIGGYGYTF | TRBV7-6
CASSYPSAYNEQFF | TRBV6-2/TRBV6-3
CASSPIRESNQPQHF | TRBV18
CASSRGTVSYEQYF | TRBV7-9
CASSADRLEAFF | TRBV6-6
CASSTRQGYSNQPQHF | TRBV19
CAISESLGALAQYF | TRBV10-3
CATTRQGEYTGELFF | TRBV19
CASSVSLAGETQYF | TRBV6-2/TRBV6-3
CASSSGTHNEKLFF | TRBV11-2
CASSYSTGGLTQYF | TRBV6-2/TRBV6-3